The clone carrying this TCR beta chain appeared a few times. Its matching antigen is unknown. The data originate from a study of vaccination and CD4 T cells after COVID-19. The study's findings and limits: SARS-CoV-2-reactive clonotype medians increased from about 22 to 38, not significantly.

The Oncomine TCR Beta short-read assay sequenced DNA from cultured CD4+ T cells. TCRdb recomputed calls from the PCR reads with MiXCR, one row per CDR3 protein. In the table there are about 17,000 distinct CDR3 sequences, around 30% of which are singletons. Germline lookup yields CDR1 SGHRS and CDR2 YFSETQ. Trimming removed 3 bases at V and 5 bases at J, with 11 bases between. The CDR3 totals 13 residues. Treatment here: approximately nine-day PBMC culture with coronavirus spike peptide pools or control peptides (ViraFEST assay). Expanded clonotypes were found by TCR sequencing after peptide-pool stimulation (ViraFEST).

What was sequenced was cultured CD4+ T cells from blood. The rearrangement links TRBV5-1 to TRBJ2-5, with unresolved D. The sequence derives from a human donor with COVID-19. The CDR3 reads CASSSAIEETQYF. The CDR3 bases are TGCGCCAGCAGCTCTGCTATAGAGGAGACCCAGTACTTC.